This passage covers 25 T cell receptor beta chains from one sample sequenced in a study of shared clonotypes between healthy human individuals. CD45RO-negative cells were positively selected for CCR7, leaving out terminally differentiated effector memory CD45RA+ cells. Assay: immunoSEQ multiplex PCR; the TCRdb copy retains only in-frame clones and omits some. The sample has around 1.9 million clones; around 93% are singletons. The material sequenced was naive CD8+ T cells from PBMCs. The receptor set was obtained from a man younger than 30 in good health. Some clones in this sample may be carry-over from other donors' samples.

This clone was counted only a few times. Other DNA sequences in this sample translate to the same CDR3. J is TRBJ1-1 and V is TRBV27, with no clear D. Trimming took off 0 bases at V and 4 bases at J, with 6 bases between the two ends. The CDR3 runs 13 residues. The germline V gene has CDR1 MNHEY and CDR2 SMNVEV (reference sequence). CDR3: CASSLSGFTEAFF. The CDR3 nucleotides are TGTGCCAGCAGTTTATCAGGGTTCACTGAAGCTTTCTTT.

The V gene is TRBV11-1, the J gene TRBJ1-3, with D unresolved. The CDR3 totals 16 residues. The ends were cut back, 1 base at V and 0 bases at J, with 10 bases in the middle. Per germline, CDR1 SGHAT and CDR2 FQDESV (reference sequence). CDR3 DNA: TGTGCCAGCAGCTTAGAGGCCAGACGCTCTGGAAACACCATATATTTT. This translates into CASSLEARRSGNTIYF.

The V call is TRBV10-2, the J call TRBJ2-2; no definite D call. CDR1 is WSHSY and CDR2 is SAAADI in the germline V gene. CDR3 length: 13 residues. V gave up 3 bases and J gave up 4 bases, with 6 bases separating them. The CDR3 nucleotides read TGCGCCAGCAGTGAAGAGATCACCGGGGAGCTGTTTTTT. It encodes CASSEEITGELFF.

J is TRBJ2-6 and V is TRBV27; D is undetermined. CDR1 and CDR2 (germline): MNHEY, SMNVEV (reference sequence). The CDR3 extends over 13 amino acids. The CDR3 is CASGSSGANVLTF. As DNA, the CDR3 is TGTGCTTCCGGGTCCTCTGGGGCCAACGTCCTGACTTTC.

This sequence joins TRBV11-2 and TRBJ2-1, with 14 bases aligning to TRBD2. The CDR3 totals 18 residues. V lost 5 bases to trimming and J lost 3 bases; unmatched junction nucleotides: 9. Germline V CDR1 and CDR2: SGHAT, FQNNGV. CDR3 nucleotide sequence: TGTGCCAGCAGCCCCGGACTAGCGGGAGGAACTCTCTACAATGAGCAGTTCTTC. This gives the protein CASSPGLAGGTLYNEQFF.

The chain has TRBV14 and TRBJ1-2, with D possibly being TRBD1 (5 bases). This CDR3 spans 14 amino acids. V was pared by 0 bases and J by 4 bases, with 9 bases between. Per the germline V gene, CDR1 is SGHDN and CDR2 is FVKESK. CDR3 DNA: TGTGCCAGCAGCCAAGATCAGGGAGGCTATGGCTACACCTTC. It translates to CASSQDQGGYGYTF.

The gene calls are TRBV6-5 and TRBJ2-1, with D uncertain. This CDR3 spans 15 amino acids. Germline V gene lookup returns CDR1 MNHEY and CDR2 SVGAGI. Between the trimmed V and J ends, which lost 7 bases and 0 bases, there was a span of 13 bases. CDR3 amino acids: CASTLGPASYNEQFF. The CDR3, as DNA: TGTGCCAGCACCCTCGGGCCGGCCTCCTACAATGAGCAGTTCTTC.

This chain connects TRBV28 to TRBJ1-4; TRBD1 might be the D (5 bases). Germline CDR1 MDHEN, CDR2 SYDVKM. V lost 2 bases and J 5 bases, leaving 9 bases between the germline ends. CDR3 size: 14 residues. This CDR3 is CASSLDSGNEKLFF. CDR3 in DNA: TGTGCCAGCAGTTTAGACAGCGGGAATGAAAAACTGTTTTTT.

The chain has TRBV2 and TRBJ2-2; the match to TRBD1 covers 8 bases. V trimming: 6 bases; J trimming: 4 bases; junction bases outside the gene matches: 4. From germline, CDR1 is SNHLY and CDR2 FYNNEI. The CDR3 length is 14 residues. For the CDR3, the DNA is TGTGCCAGCAGGGGGACAGGCCCCACCGGGGAGCTGTTTTTT. Amino acid sequence: CASRGTGPTGELFF.

The rearrangement joins TRBV5-5 to TRBJ2-4; D ambiguous. CDR1 is SGHKS, CDR2 YYEKEE, per germline (reference sequence). Trimming pared 3 bases from V and 0 bases from J, leaving 7 bases between. This CDR3 has 14 residues. This CDR3 is CASSSTGAKNIQYF. The CDR3 DNA follows: TGTGCCAGCAGCTCGACTGGAGCCAAAAACATTCAGTACTTC.

On this clone: A junction end diverges from the germline sequence, so it may reflect a read error. This chain uses TRBV10-1 with TRBJ2-7; D may be TRBD1 (5 bases). CDR1 is WNHNN and CDR2 is SYGVQD in the germline V gene (reference sequence). CDR3 size: 16 residues. CDR3 bases: TGCACCAGATCACAAAAAACTCCTGGCAGGGAAAACGAGCAGTACTTC. Amino acid sequence: CTRSQKTPGRENEQYF.

J is TRBJ1-2 and V is TRBV6-6; D gene unclear. Trimming took 6 bases from V and 7 from J, leaving 15 bases between them. Germline-derived CDR1 and CDR2 are MNHNY and SVGAGI (reference sequence). The CDR3 runs 13 residues. The DNA of the CDR3 is TGTGCCAGCAGCGATGGGAAAGCCGGTGGCTACACCTTC. Encoded protein: CASSDGKAGGYTF.

A single count supports this clone. CDR3 coding DNA: TGTGCCAGCATCAGGACAGGGGGCCCCAGGGAGCAGTTCTTC. Translated, it gives CASIRTGGPREQFF. This chain joins TRBV28 and TRBJ2-1; 11 nucleotides agree with TRBD1. CDR1 and CDR2 from the germline V gene are MDHEN and SYDVKM. V lost 7 bases, J lost 10 bases, and 9 bases stayed unmatched. This CDR3 contains 14 residues.

The J gene is TRBJ2-7, the V gene TRBV9; TRBD2 is a possible D gene (6 bases). CDR3 length: 13 residues. V was cut by 0 bases and J by 6 bases, with 10 bases left in between. CDR1 and CDR2 from the germline V gene are SGDLS and YYNGEE. The CDR3 coding sequence is TGTGCCAGCAGCGTAGGACTAGTCGGCGAGCAGTACTTC. It encodes CASSVGLVGEQYF.

This chain connects TRBV19 to TRBJ1-1; tentative D call: TRBD1 (5 bases). This CDR3 spans 15 amino acids. With 4 bases removed from V and 4 bases from J, the gap between germline ends came to 16 bases. The germline V gene has CDR1 LNHDA and CDR2 SQIVND (reference sequence). The CDR3 sequence is CASSTPRAKSTEAFF. In nucleotides, the CDR3 is TGTGCCAGTAGTACCCCCAGGGCCAAAAGCACTGAAGCTTTCTTT. Full variable domain (remainder filled in from reference TRBV19 and TRBJ1-1): DGGITQSPKYLFRKEGQNVTLSCEQNLNHDAMYWYRQDPGQGLRLIYYSQIVNDFQKGDIAEGYSVSREKKESFPLTVTSAQKNPTAFYLCASSTPRAKSTEAFFGQGTRLTVV.

In its sample, this clone was seen a few times. The chain links TRBV9 to TRBJ1-5; D is possibly TRBD1 (5 bases). The CDR3 is made up of 17 amino acids. Germline V gene sequence: CDR1 SGDLS, CDR2 YYNGEE. V was shortened by 0 bases and J by 0 bases, with 13 bases between the two germline ends. CDR3 residues: CASSVGRGADSNQPQHF. The CDR3 bases are TGTGCCAGCAGCGTAGGCCGCGGGGCCGATAGCAATCAGCCCCAGCATTTT. The full variable domain, with the rest looked up from reference TRBV9 and TRBJ1-5, is DSGVTQTPKHLITATGQRVTLRCSPRSGDLSVYWYQQSLDQGLQFLIQYYNGEERAKGNILERFSAQQFPDLHSELNLSSLELGDSALYFCASSVGRGADSNQPQHFGDGTRLSIL.

The V and J genes are TRBV15 and TRBJ2-7, with TRBD2 matching over 10 bases. With V trimmed by 3 bases and J by 2 bases, 4 bases remained unmatched. This CDR3 has 15 residues. Germline V gene lookup returns CDR1 LNHNV and CDR2 YYDKDF (reference sequence). CDR3 loop: CATSSLAGAPYEQYF. The CDR3, as DNA: TGTGCCACCAGCAGCCTAGCGGGAGCGCCCTACGAGCAGTACTTC.

The CDR3 here is CASAWGSSYEQYF. The DNA for the CDR3 is TGTGCCAGCGCGTGGGGCAGCTCCTACGAGCAGTACTTC. The rearrangement links TRBV27 to TRBJ2-7, with D perhaps TRBD1 (5 bases). The V gene's germline CDR1 is MNHEY and CDR2 SMNVEV (reference sequence). This CDR3 spans 13 amino acids. The V and J ends lost 8 bases and 0 bases respectively, with 11 bases between them.

This rearrangement joins TRBV19 to TRBJ2-1; D remains ambiguous. V lost 2 bases, J lost 6 bases, and 8 bases lay in between. CDR3 length equals 13 residues. From germline, CDR1 is LNHDA and CDR2 SQIVND (reference sequence). As DNA, the CDR3 is TGTGCCAGTAGTATAATCGCTTCCAATGAGCAGTTCTTC. Translation: CASSIIASNEQFF.

CDR3 DNA: TGCGCCAGCAGTGAGGGGTCGGCCGGCTCCTACGAGCAGTACTTC. Protein: CASSEGSAGSYEQYF. The chain joins TRBV10-1 to TRBJ2-7; D is uncertain. Trimming pared 2 bases from V and 0 bases from J, leaving 11 bases between. Germline V gene data show CDR1 as WNHNN and CDR2 as SYGVQD (reference sequence). CDR3 length: 15 amino acids.

This clone was picked up a small number of times. The genes are TRBV25-1 and TRBJ1-2; the D gene is possibly TRBD1 (6 bases). This CDR3 comprises 14 residues. With 6 bases removed from V and 7 bases from J, the gap between germline ends came to 18 bases. CDR1 is MGHDK and CDR2 is SYGVNS in the germline V gene. CDR3 in amino acids: CASSPPQGISGYTF. In DNA form, the CDR3 reads TGTGCCAGCAGCCCCCCGCAGGGGATCTCTGGCTACACCTTC.

The J gene is TRBJ1-6, the V gene TRBV7-9, with D perhaps TRBD1 (5 bases). Germline lookup yields CDR1 SEHNR and CDR2 FQNEAQ (reference sequence). Trimming stripped 6 bases from V and 5 bases from J, with 11 bases between. There are 14 residues in the CDR3. The CDR3 is CASRPDSNNSPLHF. CDR3 nucleotides: TGTGCCAGCAGACCTGACAGTAATAATTCACCCCTCCACTTT.

The genes are TRBV5-1 and TRBJ2-3; unclear D gene. This CDR3 contains 13 residues. The germline gives CDR1 SGHRS, CDR2 YFSETQ. V shed 1 base and J shed 3 bases, with 6 bases lying between them. In DNA form, the CDR3 reads TGCGCCAGCAGCTTGCACGGGACAGATACGCAGTATTTT. Translating it yields CASSLHGTDTQYF.

V is TRBV11-2 and J is TRBJ1-1; D unresolved. Trimming took off 6 bases at V and 2 bases at J, with 13 bases between the two ends. The CDR3 totals 14 residues. Germline CDR1 reads SGHAT; CDR2 reads FQNNGV. Written as DNA, the CDR3 is TGTGCCAGCAGAGGAAGAAGGAAAAACACTGAAGCTTTCTTT. It translates to CASRGRRKNTEAFF.

The rearrangement joins TRBV19 to TRBJ1-3; TRBD1 might be the D (5 bases). Germline assignment: CDR1 LNHDA and CDR2 SQIVND (reference sequence). The CDR3 length is 14 residues. Between the trimmed V and J ends, which lost 5 bases and 5 bases, there was a span of 13 bases. The CDR3 loop reads CASSPDWGRNTIYF. The CDR3 DNA reads TGTGCCAGTAGTCCGGACTGGGGGAGAAACACCATATATTTT.